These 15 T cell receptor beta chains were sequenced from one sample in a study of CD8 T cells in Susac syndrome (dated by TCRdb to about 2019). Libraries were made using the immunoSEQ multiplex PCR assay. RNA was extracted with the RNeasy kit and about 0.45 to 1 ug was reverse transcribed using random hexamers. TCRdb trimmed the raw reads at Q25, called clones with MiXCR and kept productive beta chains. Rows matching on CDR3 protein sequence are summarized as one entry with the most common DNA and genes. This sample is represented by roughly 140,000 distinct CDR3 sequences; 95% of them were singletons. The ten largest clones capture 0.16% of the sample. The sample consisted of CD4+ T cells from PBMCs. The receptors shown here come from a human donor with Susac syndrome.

CDR3 in amino acids: CASSVDRAGTEAFF. The CDR3 nucleotides read TGTGCCAGCAGCGTTGACAGGGCAGGCACTGAAGCTTTCTTT. The chain has TRBV9 and TRBJ1-1; 7 bases map to TRBD1. With V trimmed by 2 bases and J by 4 bases, 5 bases remained unmatched. The CDR3 has 14 amino acids. Germline-derived CDR1 and CDR2 are SGDLS and YYNGEE.

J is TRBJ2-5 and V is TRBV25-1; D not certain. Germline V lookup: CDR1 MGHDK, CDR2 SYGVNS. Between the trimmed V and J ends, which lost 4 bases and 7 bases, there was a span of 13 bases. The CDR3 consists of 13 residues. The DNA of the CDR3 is TGTGCCAGCAGTGGAACTCTAGACGGGACCCAGTACTTC. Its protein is CASSGTLDGTQYF.

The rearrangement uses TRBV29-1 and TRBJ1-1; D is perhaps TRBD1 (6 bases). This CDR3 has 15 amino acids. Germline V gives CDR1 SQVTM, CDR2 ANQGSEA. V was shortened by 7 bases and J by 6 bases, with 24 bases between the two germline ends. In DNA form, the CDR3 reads TGCAGCGCTAAGAACAGGGCCCTCCCGAGATCTGAAGCTTTCTTT. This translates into CSAKNRALPRSEAFF.

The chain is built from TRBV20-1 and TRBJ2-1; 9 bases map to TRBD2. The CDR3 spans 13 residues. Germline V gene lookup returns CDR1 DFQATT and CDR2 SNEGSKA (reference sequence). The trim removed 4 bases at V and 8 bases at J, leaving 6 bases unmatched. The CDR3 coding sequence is TGCAGTGCTATAGCGGGGGCGAAGGATGAGCAGTTCTTC. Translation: CSAIAGAKDEQFF.

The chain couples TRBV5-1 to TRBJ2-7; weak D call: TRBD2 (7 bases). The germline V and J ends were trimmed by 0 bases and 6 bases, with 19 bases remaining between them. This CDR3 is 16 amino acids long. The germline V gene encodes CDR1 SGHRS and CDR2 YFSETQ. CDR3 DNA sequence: TGCGCCAGCAGCTTGGAAGTTGTCGGGGGGCTTTCCGAGCAGTACTTC. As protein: CASSLEVVGGLSEQYF.

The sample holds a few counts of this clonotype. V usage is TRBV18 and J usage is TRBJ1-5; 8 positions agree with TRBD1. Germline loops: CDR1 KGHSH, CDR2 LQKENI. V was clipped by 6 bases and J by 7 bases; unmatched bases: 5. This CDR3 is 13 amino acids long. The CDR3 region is CASSPDRGQPQHF. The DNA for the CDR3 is TGTGCCAGCTCTCCCGACAGGGGCCAGCCCCAGCATTTT.

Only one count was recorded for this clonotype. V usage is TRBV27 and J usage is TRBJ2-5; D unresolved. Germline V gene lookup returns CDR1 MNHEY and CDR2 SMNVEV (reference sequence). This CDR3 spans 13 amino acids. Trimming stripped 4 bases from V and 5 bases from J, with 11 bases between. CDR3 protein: CASSSTPPETQYF. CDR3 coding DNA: TGTGCCAGCAGTTCCACCCCCCCTGAGACCCAGTACTTC.

The CDR3 DNA follows: TGCAGCGTTTCCCAGGGGTCCGGAAACACCATATATTTT. Its protein is CSVSQGSGNTIYF. The chain recombines TRBV29-1 with TRBJ1-3, with a possible D match to TRBD1 (6 bases). This CDR3 contains 13 residues. Trimming took off 5 bases at V and 4 bases at J, with 12 bases between the two ends. Germline CDR1 and CDR2: SQVTM and ANQGSEA. The whole variable domain, filled in from reference TRBV29-1 and TRBJ1-3, reads SAVISQKPSRDICQRGTSLTIQCQVDSQVTMMFWYRQQPGQSLTLIATANQGSEATYESGFVIDKFPISRPNLTFSTLTVSNMSPEDSSIYLCSVSQGSGNTIYFGEGSWLTVV.

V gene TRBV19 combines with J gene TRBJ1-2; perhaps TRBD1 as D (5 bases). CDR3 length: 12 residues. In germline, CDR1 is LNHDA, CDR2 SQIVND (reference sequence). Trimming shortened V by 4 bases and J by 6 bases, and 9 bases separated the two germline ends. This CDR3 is CASSTGRDGYTF. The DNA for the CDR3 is TGTGCCAGTAGTACAGGGAGGGATGGCTACACCTTC.

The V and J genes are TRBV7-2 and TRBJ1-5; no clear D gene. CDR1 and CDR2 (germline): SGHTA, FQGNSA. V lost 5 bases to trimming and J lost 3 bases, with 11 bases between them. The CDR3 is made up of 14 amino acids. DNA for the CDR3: TGTGCCAGCAGCCTCCGGACGGACAATCAGCCCCAGCATTTT. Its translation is CASSLRTDNQPQHF. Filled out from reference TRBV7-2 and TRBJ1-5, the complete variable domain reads GAGVSQSPSNKVTEKGKDVELRCDPISGHTALYWYRQSLGQGLEFLIYFQGNSAPDKSGLPSDRFSAERTGGSVSTLTIQRTQQEDSAVYLCASSLRTDNQPQHFGDGTRLSIL.

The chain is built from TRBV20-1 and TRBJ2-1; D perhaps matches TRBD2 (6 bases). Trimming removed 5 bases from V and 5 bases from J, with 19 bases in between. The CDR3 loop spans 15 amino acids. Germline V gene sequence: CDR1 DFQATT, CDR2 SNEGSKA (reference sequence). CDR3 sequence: CSASQPRTTHNEQFF. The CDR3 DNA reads TGCAGTGCTTCCCAACCCCGGACTACGCACAATGAGCAGTTCTTC.

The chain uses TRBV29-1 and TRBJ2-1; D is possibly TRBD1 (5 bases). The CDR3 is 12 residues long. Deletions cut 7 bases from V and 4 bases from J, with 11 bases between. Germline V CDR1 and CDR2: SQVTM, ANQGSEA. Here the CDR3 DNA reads TGCAGCGCGGACATCCGTTACAATGAGCAGTTCTTC. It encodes CSADIRYNEQFF.

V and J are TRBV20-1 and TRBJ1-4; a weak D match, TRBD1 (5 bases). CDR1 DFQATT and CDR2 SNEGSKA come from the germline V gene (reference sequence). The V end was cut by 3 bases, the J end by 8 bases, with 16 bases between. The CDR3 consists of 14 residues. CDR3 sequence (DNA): TGCAGTGCTAGCGGAAGGGGACTCCTCGAAAAACTGTTTTTT. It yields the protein CSASGRGLLEKLFF.

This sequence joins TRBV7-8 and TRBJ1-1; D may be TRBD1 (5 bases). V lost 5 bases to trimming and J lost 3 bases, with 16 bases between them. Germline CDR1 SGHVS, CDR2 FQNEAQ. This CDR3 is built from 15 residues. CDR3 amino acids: CASSPWGGADTEAFF. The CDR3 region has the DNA TGTGCCAGCAGCCCCTGGGGTGGGGCGGACACTGAAGCTTTCTTT.

The CDR3 DNA reads as TGTGCCACCAGCAGAGATTGGGCTCGAGCTAGCGGCACCGGGGAGCTGTTTTTT. Translation: CATSRDWARASGTGELFF. The chain carries TRBV15 and TRBJ2-2; 7 bases are a match to TRBD2. Germline V gives CDR1 LNHNV, CDR2 YYDKDF (reference sequence). The V segment lost 0 bases and the J segment 4 bases; nucleotides outside the gene matches: 11. The CDR3 is made up of 18 amino acids.